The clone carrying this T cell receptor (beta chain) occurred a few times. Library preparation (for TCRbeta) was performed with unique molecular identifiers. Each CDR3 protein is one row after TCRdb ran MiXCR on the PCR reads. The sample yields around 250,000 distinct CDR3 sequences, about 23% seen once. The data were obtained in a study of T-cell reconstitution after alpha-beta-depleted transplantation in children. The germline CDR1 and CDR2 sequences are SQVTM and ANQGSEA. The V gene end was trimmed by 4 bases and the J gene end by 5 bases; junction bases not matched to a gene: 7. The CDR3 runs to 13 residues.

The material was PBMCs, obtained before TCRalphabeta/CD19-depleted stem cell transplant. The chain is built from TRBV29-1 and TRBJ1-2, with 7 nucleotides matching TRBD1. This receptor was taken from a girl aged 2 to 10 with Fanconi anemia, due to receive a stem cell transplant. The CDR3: CSVVAGGVYGYTF. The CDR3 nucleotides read TGCAGCGTTGTTGCAGGGGGGGTGTATGGCTACACCTTC.